The source of this T cell receptor (beta chain) is a study of T-cell memory formation after mild COVID-19. 5'RACE, which relied on constant-segment primers, yielded TCR alpha and TCR beta cDNA libraries carrying sample barcodes and UMIs. TCRdb re-called the 5' RACE reads through MiXCR, storing one row per CDR3 protein. The repertoire holds around 470,000 distinct CDR3 sequences, with approximately 20% as singletons. Germline CDR1 is DFQATT and CDR2 is SNEGSKA (reference sequence). Trimming removed 5 bases at V and 0 bases at J, with 20 bases between. The CDR3 contains 17 residues. The table lists this clonotype with a few counts.

What was sequenced was PBMCs or a T cell subset sorted from them (not recorded which). The gene calls are TRBV20-1 and TRBJ1-5; possibly TRBD1 for D (6 bases). This clonotype originated in an adult woman who had mild COVID-19 (a few samples of this study predate the infection). Cell type and time point are not known. CDR3 bases: TGCAGTGCTGGGACACCCAGGGGATATTATAGCAATCAGCCCCAGCATTTT. Encoded protein: CSAGTPRGYYSNQPQHF.